This TCR beta chain was identified in a study of blood T cell repertoires in COVID-19. Across about two dozen US areas, participants ranged in age from about 18 to 100 years. The CDR3 runs 13 residues. The V and J ends lost 6 bases and 8 bases respectively, with 13 bases between them. Per the germline V gene, CDR1 is SNHLY and CDR2 is FYNNEI. In the original workflow: For nucleated cells, counts were estimated from reference gene primer amplification. The protocol was immunoSEQ multiplex PCR, while the TCRdb copy is restricted to in-frame clones and leaves out a portion. V and J calls and clone size are given by that table; D and trimming were obtained from the DNA. There are more than 150,000 clones in the sample; around four fifths occur only once, and 8% lies in the top ten.

This receptor was identified in a woman aged 45-60 years who had recovered from COVID-19. The chain has TRBV2 and TRBJ1-4; possible D gene TRBD1, 5 bases. The sample taken for sequencing was PBMCs or T cells enriched from blood (not recorded which). The CDR3 is CASRGTGPEKLFF. As DNA, the CDR3 is TGTGCCAGCAGGGGTACAGGCCCCGAAAAACTGTTTTTT.